This is a list of T cell receptor beta chains from one sample in a study of blood T cell repertoires in COVID-19. Only in-frame clones appear in the TCRdb table, and some are missing; sequencing was by immunoSEQ multiplex PCR. The table records approximately 150,000 clones, about 87% of them present only once. The sequenced material came from peripheral blood. Receptors originate from a woman aged 50 to 60 with acute or convalescent COVID-19. Both conserved end residues are part of each CDR3. A D gene is named only where the DNA matches it firmly. Clone size is shown for a subset of rows, as once, few, many or a class of expanded clone.

>-|TRBV5-4|-|TRBJ2-3
CASSSSMGGADTQYF
TGTGCCAGCAGCTCCTCTATGGGGGGAGCAGATACGCAGTATTTT
>-|TRBV10-1|few|TRBJ1-5
CASSEGVNQPQHF
TGCGCCAGCAGTGAAGGGGTCAATCAGCCCCAGCATTTT
>TRBD1|TRBV24-1|-|TRBJ2-1
CATRPTGQDYNEQFF
TGTGCCACCAGACCCACGGGACAGGACTACAATGAGCAGTTCTTC
>-|TRBV5-1|-|TRBJ2-5
CASIHRGLSETQYF
TGCGCCAGCATCCATCGAGGGTTATCAGAGACCCAGTACTTC
>TRBD2|TRBV29-1|few|TRBJ2-3
CSDRLAGGGDTQYF
TGCAGCGACAGACTAGCGGGAGGGGGGGATACGCAGTATTTT
>-|TRBV28|-|TRBJ2-2
CASLLAGTGELFF
TGTGCCAGTTTACTTGCGGGTACCGGGGAGCTGTTTTTT
>-|TRBV3-1/TRBV3-2|-|TRBJ1-1
CASSQVIGVTEAFF
TGTGCCAGCAGCCAAGTTATAGGAGTCACTGAAGCTTTCTTT
>-|TRBV19|-|TRBJ2-1
CASSMGAHNEQFF
TGTGCCAGTAGTATGGGGGCGCACAATGAGCAGTTCTTC
>-|TRBV9|-|TRBJ2-7
CASSVGVQAYEQYF
TGTGCCAGCAGCGTAGGCGTTCAGGCCTACGAGCAGTACTTC
>TRBD1|TRBV5-1|-|TRBJ1-3
CASSLGQGGNGNTIYF
TGCGCCAGCAGCTTAGGACAGGGCGGCAATGGAAACACCATATATTTT
>TRBD1|TRBV5-1|-|TRBJ2-7
CASHQGAYEQYF
TGCGCCAGTCATCAGGGGGCCTACGAGCAGTACTTC
>-|TRBV3-1/TRBV3-2|-|TRBJ1-6
CASSQRRQAYNSPLHF
TGTGCCAGCAGCCAGAGACGACAGGCTTATAATTCACCCCTCCACTTT
>TRBD1|TRBV4-2|-|TRBJ1-1
CASSQGRGQGAVAEAFF
TGTGCCAGCAGCCAAGGACGGGGACAGGGGGCAGTCGCTGAAGCTTTCTTT
>TRBD2|TRBV7-2|-|TRBJ2-7
CATKWAGGGEGEQYF
TGTGCCACTAAATGGGCCGGCGGGGGGGAAGGGGAGCAGTACTTC
>TRBD2|TRBV3-1/TRBV3-2|-|TRBJ2-2
CASSRTSGATGELFF
TGTGCCAGCAGCCGGACTAGCGGGGCCACCGGGGAGCTGTTTTTT
>-|TRBV7-2|once|TRBJ1-2
CASSPGDGNYGYTF
TGTGCCAGCAGCCCGGGGGACGGGAACTATGGCTACACCTTC
>-|TRBV5-8|-|TRBJ2-7
CASSSRGWDEQYF
TGTGCCAGCAGCTCTCGAGGGTGGGACGAGCAGTACTTC
>TRBD1|TRBV3-1/TRBV3-2|-|TRBJ1-3
CASSSAGTGGNTIYF
TGTGCCAGCAGCTCCGCCGGGACAGGAGGAAACACCATATATTTT
>TRBD2|TRBV6-5|-|TRBJ2-5
CASKGLAFQETQYF
TGTGCCAGCAAGGGACTAGCGTTCCAAGAGACCCAGTACTTC
>-|TRBV5-1|-|TRBJ1-3
CASSLDGDNTIYF
TGCGCCAGCAGCTTGGACGGGGATAACACCATATATTTT
>-|TRBV14|-|TRBJ1-1
CASSQLWGAEAFF
TGTGCCAGCAGCCAACTCTGGGGGGCTGAAGCTTTCTTT
>-|TRBV20-1|-|TRBJ2-7
CSASPGEGVRSYEQYF
TGCAGTGCTAGTCCGGGAGAAGGAGTTCGGAGCTACGAGCAGTACTTC
>-|TRBV6-5|-|TRBJ2-7
CASSYDQENEQYF
TGTGCCAGCAGTTACGATCAGGAAAACGAGCAGTACTTC
>-|TRBV5-1|-|TRBJ2-1
CASSSGQSSYNEQFF
TGCGCCAGCAGCTCTGGACAGAGCTCCTACAATGAGCAGTTCTTC
>-|TRBV25-1|-|TRBJ1-1
CASSERQRNTEAFF
TGTGCCAGCAGTGAGAGACAGCGGAACACTGAAGCTTTCTTT
>TRBD2|TRBV9|-|TRBJ2-1
CASSVLGAGGYNEQFF
TGTGCCAGCAGCGTCCTCGGGGCGGGGGGTTACAATGAGCAGTTCTTC
>-|TRBV7-9|-|TRBJ2-1
CASSLGIDRPSWVNEQFF
TGTGCCAGCAGCCTAGGAATTGACAGGCCAAGTTGGGTCAATGAGCAGTTCTTC
>-|TRBV10-1|-|TRBJ1-2
CASSDRLYGYTF
TGCGCCAGCAGCGACAGACTTTATGGCTACACCTTC
>TRBD1|TRBV10-1|-|TRBJ2-7
CATTDRGEQYF
TGCGCCACTACGGACAGGGGGGAGCAGTACTTC
>TRBD1|TRBV7-3|-|TRBJ2-2
CASRGTAGELFF
TGTGCCAGCAGGGGGACAGCCGGGGAGCTGTTTTTT
>-|TRBV7-7|-|TRBJ2-2
CASSLSVTGELFF
TGTGCCAGCAGCTTGTCAGTCACCGGGGAGCTGTTTTTT
>-|TRBV7-9|few|TRBJ2-5
CASSFTGTQTAETQYF
TGTGCCAGCAGTTTTACAGGGACACAAACAGCAGAGACCCAGTACTTC
>TRBD2|TRBV10-1|-|TRBJ2-2
CASSEWTSGEGELFF
TGCGCCAGCAGTGAGTGGACTAGCGGGGAGGGGGAGCTGTTTTTT
>-|TRBV6-5|-|TRBJ1-1
CASSIGENTEAFF
TGTGCCAGCAGTATAGGGGAGAACACTGAAGCTTTCTTT
>-|TRBV19|-|TRBJ1-2
CASSIIGQGRNYGYTF
TGTGCCAGTAGTATAATAGGGCAGGGGCGGAACTATGGCTACACCTTC
>-|TRBV29-1|once|TRBJ1-3
CSVVGRSGNTIYF
TGCAGCGTTGTTGGGAGATCGGGAAACACCATATATTTT
>-|TRBV7-8|-|TRBJ2-7
CASSYRGGASYEQYF
TGTGCCAGCAGCTATCGAGGCGGAGCGTCCTACGAGCAGTACTTC
>TRBD2|TRBV6-5|-|TRBJ2-7
CASSYYQGLASEQYF
TGTGCCAGCAGTTACTATCAAGGACTAGCAAGCGAGCAGTACTTC
>-|TRBV4-1|-|TRBJ1-4
CASSQVVGQGWEKLFF
TGCGCCAGCAGCCAAGTGGTGGGGCAGGGGTGGGAAAAACTGTTTTTT
>TRBD1|TRBV13|-|TRBJ2-3
CASSLVQGVSTDTQYF
TGTGCCAGCAGCTTAGTCCAGGGGGTTAGCACAGATACGCAGTATTTT
>TRBD1|TRBV24-1|-|TRBJ1-5
CATSDFGQGDGQPQHF
TGTGCCACCAGTGATTTTGGGCAGGGGGACGGTCAGCCCCAGCATTTT
>TRBD1|TRBV5-1|-|TRBJ2-3
CASSHKRQGSSTDTQYF
TGCGCCAGCAGCCATAAGAGACAGGGCTCTAGCACAGATACGCAGTATTTT